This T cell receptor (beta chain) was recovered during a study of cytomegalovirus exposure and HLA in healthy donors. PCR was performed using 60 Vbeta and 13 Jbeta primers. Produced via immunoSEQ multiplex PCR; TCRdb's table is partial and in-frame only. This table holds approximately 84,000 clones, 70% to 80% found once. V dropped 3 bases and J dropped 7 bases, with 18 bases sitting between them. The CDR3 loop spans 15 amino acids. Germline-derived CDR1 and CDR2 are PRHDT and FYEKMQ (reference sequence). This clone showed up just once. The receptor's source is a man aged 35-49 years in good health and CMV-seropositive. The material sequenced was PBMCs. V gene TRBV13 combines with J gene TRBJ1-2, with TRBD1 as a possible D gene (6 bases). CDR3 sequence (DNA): TGTGCCAGCAGCTTCGGGACACCCTGGGTCTTTGGCTACACCTTC. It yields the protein CASSFGTPWVFGYTF. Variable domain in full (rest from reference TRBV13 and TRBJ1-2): AAGVIQSPRHLIKEKRETATLKCYPIPRHDTVYWYQQGPGQDPQFLISFYEKMQSDKGSIPDRFSAQQFSDYHSELNMSSLELGDSALYFCASSFGTPWVFGYTFGSGTRLTVV.